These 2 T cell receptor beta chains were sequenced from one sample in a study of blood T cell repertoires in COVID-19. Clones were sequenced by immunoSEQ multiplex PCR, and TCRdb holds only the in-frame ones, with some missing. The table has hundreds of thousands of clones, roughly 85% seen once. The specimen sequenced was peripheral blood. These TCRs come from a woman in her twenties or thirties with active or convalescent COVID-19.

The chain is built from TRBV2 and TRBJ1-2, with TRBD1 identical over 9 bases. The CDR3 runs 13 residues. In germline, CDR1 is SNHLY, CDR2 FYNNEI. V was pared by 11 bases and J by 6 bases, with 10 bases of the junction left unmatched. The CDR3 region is CAVERGQGNGYTF. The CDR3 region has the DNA TGTGCCGTAGAAAGGGGACAGGGTAATGGCTACACCTTC. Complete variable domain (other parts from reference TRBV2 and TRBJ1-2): EPEVTQTPSHQVTQMGQEVILRCVPISNHLYFYWYRQILGQKVEFLVSFYNNEISEKSEIFDDQFSVERPDGSNFTLKIRSTKLEDSAMYFCAVERGQGNGYTFGSGTRLTVV.

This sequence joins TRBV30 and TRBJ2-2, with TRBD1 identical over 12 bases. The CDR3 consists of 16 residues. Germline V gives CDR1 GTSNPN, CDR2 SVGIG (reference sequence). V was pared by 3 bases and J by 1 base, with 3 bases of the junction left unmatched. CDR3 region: CAWRGQGAGNTGELFF. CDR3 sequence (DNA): TGTGCCTGGAGGGGACAGGGGGCGGGGAACACCGGGGAGCTGTTTTTT.